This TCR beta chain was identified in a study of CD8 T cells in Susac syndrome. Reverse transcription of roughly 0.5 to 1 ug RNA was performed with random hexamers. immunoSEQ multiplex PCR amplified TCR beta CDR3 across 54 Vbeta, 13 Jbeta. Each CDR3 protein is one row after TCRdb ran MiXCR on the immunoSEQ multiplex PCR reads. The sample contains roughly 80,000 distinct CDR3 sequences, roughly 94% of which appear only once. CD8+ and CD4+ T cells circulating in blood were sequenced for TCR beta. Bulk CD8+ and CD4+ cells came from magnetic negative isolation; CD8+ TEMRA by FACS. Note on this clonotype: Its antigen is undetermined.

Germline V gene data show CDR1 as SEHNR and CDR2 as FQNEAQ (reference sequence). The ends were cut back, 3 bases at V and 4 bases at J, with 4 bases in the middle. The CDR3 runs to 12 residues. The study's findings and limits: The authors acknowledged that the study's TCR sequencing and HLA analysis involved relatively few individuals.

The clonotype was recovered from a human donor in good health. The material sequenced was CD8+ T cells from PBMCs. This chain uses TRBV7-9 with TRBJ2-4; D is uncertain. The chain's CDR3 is CASSFLKNIQYF. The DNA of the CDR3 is TGTGCCAGCAGCTTTTTAAAAAACATTCAGTACTTC.